A selection of T cell receptor beta chains follows, all from one sample in a study of tumor and adjacent non-tumor tissue in lung cancer. TCRdb fed the multiplex PCR reads into MiXCR, producing one record per CDR3 protein. The sample gives 65,000 to 90,000 distinct CDR3 sequences, approximately 79% of which show up once; about 14% is in the top ten. The specimen was lung tumor tissue. The receptors here all came from a woman in her fifties or sixties with non-small cell lung cancer. CDR3s include the opening cysteine and the closing phenylalanine or tryptophan. D genes are given only for firm matches. Not every row has a clone size; where given, it reads once, few, many or a size class.

length	size	V	J	D	CDR3	DNA
14	medium-sized	TRBV6-6	TRBJ2-7	TRBD2	CASRSGLASYEQYF	TGTGCCAGCAGGTCGGGACTAGCGTCCTACGAGCAGTACTTC
14	NA	TRBV29-1	TRBJ2-3	TRBD2	CNVEGRASGSGEFF	TGCAACGTTGAAGGGAGGGCTAGCGGGAGTGGGGAGTTTTTT
16	NA	TRBV7-9	TRBJ2-6	NA	CASSLALAPGANVLTF	TGTGCCAGCAGCTTAGCTCTGGCCCCTGGGGCCAACGTCCTGACTTTC
16	few	TRBV18	TRBJ1-3	NA	CASSPPGAISGNTIYF	TGTGCCAGCTCACCACCAGGGGCCATTTCTGGAAACACCATATATTTT
14	NA	TRBV5-5	TRBJ1-1	NA	CASILATGNTEAFF	TGTGCCAGCATCTTGGCAACAGGGAACACTGAAGCTTTCTTT
13	NA	TRBV6-2/TRBV6-3	TRBJ2-3	NA	CASSYSEGSAQCF	TGTGCCAGCAGTTATTCGGAGGGTTCGGCGCAGTGTTTT
12	NA	TRBV29-1	TRBJ2-1	NA	CSILGLNNEQFF	TGCAGCATCCTAGGACTGAACAATGAGCAGTTCTTC
15	NA	TRBV28	TRBJ1-3	NA	CTSSRGTSSGNTVYF	TGTACCAGCAGTCGTGGGACCAGCTCTGGAAACACCGTATATTTT
15	many	TRBV4-3	TRBJ1-3	NA	CASSPSSNSGNTIYF	TGCGCCAGCAGCCCAAGCTCTAACTCTGGAAACACCATATATTTT
15	medium-sized	TRBV11-2	TRBJ2-7	NA	CASSLVPGGIGEQYF	TGTGCCAGCAGCTTAGTTCCAGGGGGGATTGGGGAGCAGTACTTC
13	once	TRBV20-1	TRBJ2-3	NA	CGVTRLDTDTQYF	TGCGGTGTTACCCGACTGGACACAGATACGCAATATTTT
14	NA	TRBV6-5	TRBJ1-1	NA	CASNTHEMNTETFF	TGTGCCAGCAACACACACGAAATGAACACTGAAACTTTCTTT
14	NA	TRBV2	TRBJ1-5	NA	CASKDGGVSQPQHF	TGTGCCAGCAAGGACGGGGGGGTGAGTCAGCCCCAGCATTTT
15	NA	TRBV11-2	TRBJ2-7	NA	CTSSLAMGPSYEQYF	TGTACCAGCAGCTTAGCGATGGGCCCGTCCTATGAGCAGTACTTC
12	NA	TRBV6-6	TRBJ2-7	NA	CASNYSTDEQYF	TGTGCCAGCAATTACTCGACCGACGAGCAGTACTTC
14	NA	TRBV20-1	TRBJ2-1	NA	CSAPGTRGVYEQFF	TGCAGTGCTCCAGGGACAAGGGGCGTATACGAGCAGTTCTTC
12	few	TRBV6-1	TRBJ2-1	NA	CDSSFTYNEQFF	TGTGACAGCTCCTTTACCTATAATGAGCAGTTCTTC
15	NA	TRBV11-2	TRBJ2-2	NA	CASSPGRRNTGEPFF	TGTGCCAGCAGTCCAGGCAGGCGGAACACCGGGGAGCCGTTTTTT
15	NA	TRBV20-1	TRBJ2-7	NA	CSARDFAGEPYEQYF	TGTAGTGCTAGAGATTTCGCAGGGGAGCCCTACGAGCAGTACTTC
16	NA	TRBV6-5	TRBJ2-2	NA	CAISLRKFANTGELFF	TGTGCCATCAGCCTCCGAAAGTTCGCGAACACCGGGGAGCTGTTTTTT
13	NA	TRBV29-1	TRBJ2-5	NA	CNVGRTVVEAQYF	TGCAACGTGGGGCGGACAGTGGTAGAGGCACAGTACTTC
13	NA	TRBV29-1	TRBJ1-1	NA	CSVGGGLKTEAFF	TGCAGCGTCGGTGGCGGACTGAAGACTGAAGCTTTCTTT
13	few	TRBV10-3	TRBJ2-1	NA	CAISSRQPGEQSF	TGTGCCATCAGTTCGCGGCAACCGGGAGAGCAGTCCTTC
16	NA	TRBV6-2/TRBV6-3	TRBJ2-1	NA	CASSPDRSGRLYEQLF	TGTGCCAGCAGCCCGGACCGGAGCGGGCGGTTGTATGAGCAGCTCTTC
13	NA	TRBV11-2	TRBJ2-5	TRBD1	CASSRDRGRTEYF	TGTGCCAGCAGCCGTGACAGGGGGCGGACCGAGTATTTC
15	NA	TRBV11-2	TRBJ2-7	NA	CASSLSPSSSCKQYF	TGTGCCAGCAGCTTATCTCCGAGTTCCTCCTGCAAGCAGTACTTC
13	NA	TRBV29-1	TRBJ2-7	NA	CSVRRVTSYEQYF	TGCAGCGTGCGGCGGGTTACCTCCTACGAGCAGTATTTC
16	NA	TRBV11-1	TRBJ2-7	NA	CASCLGQDSSFCEQYF	TGTGCCAGCTGCTTAGGTCAGGACAGCTCCTTCTGTGAGCAGTACTTC
16	NA	TRBV7-9	TRBJ1-2	TRBD1	CASSPMQGALSYGYTF	TGTGCCAGCAGCCCCATGCAGGGGGCGCTGAGCTATGGCTACACCTTC
15	NA	TRBV6-1	TRBJ2-7	TRBD1	CARSEVGQGVGEQYF	TGTGCCAGAAGTGAAGTAGGACAGGGCGTGGGCGAGCAGTACTTC
16	NA	TRBV11-2	TRBJ2-7	TRBD2	CVSRLRALAVSDEHYF	TGTGTCAGCAGGCTAAGAGCACTAGCGGTCTCGGACGAGCATTACTTC
14	many	TRBV12-3/TRBV12-4	TRBJ2-7	TRBD1	CASSKDREPYEQYF	TGTGCCAGCAGTAAAGACAGGGAACCCTACGAGCAGTACTTC
17	few	TRBV11-2	TRBJ2-1	TRBD2	CASTQEGGGSSYNEQFF	TGTGCCAGTACCCAAGAGGGCGGGGGAAGTTCCTACAATGAGCAGTTCTTC
14	NA	TRBV14	TRBJ1-5	NA	CASSSDTENQPQHF	TGTGCCAGCAGTTCCGACACGGAAAATCAGCCCCAGCATTTT
17	NA	TRBV11-3	TRBJ2-1	NA	CASSPSSKGRGSNEKFF	TGTGCCAGCAGCCCCTCTTCGAAGGGGAGGGGGTCCAATGAGAAGTTCTTC
17	NA	TRBV6-5	TRBJ2-6	NA	CASSYSNRFSRANVLTF	TGTGCCAGCAGTTACTCAAACAGATTCTCTAGGGCCAACGTCCTGACTTTC
15	once	TRBV6-5	TRBJ2-7	NA	CASGSPRESSYEQYF	TGTGCCAGCGGTTCCCCACGGGAGAGCTCTTACGAGCAGTACTTC
14	NA	TRBV29-1	TRBJ2-7	TRBD1	CSASTGSEPYERYF	TGCAGCGCGTCGACAGGGAGCGAACCCTACGAGCGGTACTTC
16	many	TRBV20-1	TRBJ2-3	TRBD2	CSASQNSGRALDTQYF	TGCAGTGCTAGCCAAAATAGCGGGAGGGCCTTGGATACGCAGTATTTT
12	NA	TRBV12-3/TRBV12-4	TRBJ1-2	NA	CTSSPTGYDYTF	TGTACCAGCAGCCCTACAGGGTATGACTACACCTTC
15	many	TRBV4-1	TRBJ1-4	NA	CASTPGTGGNEKLFF	TGCGCCAGCACCCCAGGTACAGGAGGGAATGAAAAACTGTTTTTT
13	NA	TRBV12-3/TRBV12-4	TRBJ1-2	NA	CVSSHSRFYDYTF	TGTGTCAGCAGCCACAGCCGTTTCTATGACTACACCTTC
16	NA	TRBV11-2	TRBJ2-7	NA	CAGSLGSGAGSYEQYF	TGTGCCGGCAGCTTAGGGTCAGGTGCCGGCTCCTACGAACAGTACTTC
15	NA	TRBV12-3/TRBV12-4	TRBJ1-1	TRBD1	CVSSLGRGVNTKAFF	TGTGTCAGCAGTTTGGGCAGGGGGGTGAACACTAAAGCTTTCTTT
14	NA	TRBV28	TRBJ2-1	TRBD2	CASSLGGSSYEQFF	TGTGCCAGTAGTTTGGGGGGGAGCTCCTACGAGCAGTTCTTC
17	NA	TRBV20-1	TRBJ2-3	NA	CSAGDRRVLMVTETQYF	TGCAGTGCTGGAGATCGGAGGGTGCTGATGGTCACAGAAACGCAGTATTTT
16	NA	TRBV10-2	TRBJ2-4	NA	CASTETAVLAKNIEYF	TGCGCCAGCACTGAGACGGCCGTGTTAGCCAAAAACATTGAGTACTTC
15	many	TRBV6-6	TRBJ2-7	NA	CASTYARTDLYEQYF	TGTGCCAGCACCTACGCCAGGACAGACCTCTACGAGCAGTACTTC
13	NA	TRBV20-1	TRBJ2-7	NA	CSPQRIGPHEQYF	TGCAGTCCCCAAAGGATAGGGCCCCACGAGCAGTACTTC
17	NA	TRBV24-1	TRBJ2-2	TRBD2	CAIRDLPSGRGTEELFF	TGTGCCATCAGAGATTTGCCTAGCGGGAGAGGGACCGAGGAGCTGTTTTTT
13	NA	TRBV4-2	TRBJ1-4	NA	CASSQTVNEKLLF	TGTGCTAGCAGCCAGACTGTAAATGAAAAACTGCTTTTT
12	NA	TRBV6-2/TRBV6-3	TRBJ1-6	NA	CASGESESPLHF	TGTGCCAGCGGAGAGAGCGAATCACCCCTCCACTTC
15	NA	TRBV7-8	TRBJ2-7	TRBD2	CASVSMGLAGYEQYF	TGTGCCAGCGTCTCGATGGGACTAGCGGGTTACGAGCAGTACTTC
14	NA	TRBV20-1	TRBJ2-2	NA	CSFRDPAGSGELFF	TGCAGTTTTAGAGACCCAGCAGGTTCCGGGGAGCTGTTTTTT